This T cell receptor beta chain was sequenced during a study of CD4 T cells in relation to SARS-CoV-2 and coronaviruses. Study-level background: After roughly ten days of antigen culture, PBMC TCR beta CDR3s were sequenced.

Unexposed donor CD4+ T cells date from about 2011-2018, before the COVID-19 pandemic. The cells were cultured for 9 to 11 days before CD4+ T cells were isolated. Testing used SARS-CoV-2 S/N and four cold-coronavirus spikes on unexposed-donor CD4+ T cells, cells permitting. This clone came up once. What it binds is unknown. Study-level findings and limits: Monoreactive clones expanded significantly more to SARS-CoV-2 than crossreactive clones did.

Only in-frame clones appear in the TCRdb table, and some are missing; sequencing was by immunoSEQ multiplex PCR. The data contain about 24,000 clones, around 80% of them seen just once; the ten biggest clones take up approximately 15%. CDR1 is MNHEY and CDR2 is SVGAGI in the germline V gene. This CDR3 spans 15 amino acids. Unmatched junction bases numbered 3, after V lost 0 bases and J lost 9 bases. The sequence was obtained from a human donor in good health. The sequencing input was CD4+ T cells from PBMCs, cultured in vitro. The chain combines TRBV6-5 with TRBJ1-6, with 9 bases aligning to TRBD1. This chain's CDR3 is CASSYSVTGGSPLHF. CDR3 bases: TGTGCCAGCAGTTACTCGGTGACAGGGGGTTCACCCCTCCACTTT.